Detailed here is one T cell receptor (beta chain). This sample is part of a study of blood T cell repertoires in COVID-19. The wider study: Collection of acute and convalescent COVID-19 samples took place in the United States, Italy and Spain.

The ends were cut back, 8 bases at V and 6 bases at J, with 18 bases in the middle. Per germline, CDR1 SNHLY and CDR2 FYNNEI. The CDR3 is made up of 14 amino acids. In the original processing: For nucleated cells, counts were estimated from reference gene primer amplification. Profiled with immunoSEQ multiplex PCR; TCRdb holds only in-frame clones, not every one. V and J calls plus clone size are reproduced from that table; the DNA served to infer D and trimming. The sample consists of 200,000 to 250,000 clones, 60% to 85% of them appearing once. This TCR derives from a woman between 65 and 79 years old with acute or convalescent COVID-19. The chain couples TRBV2 to TRBJ2-3, with TRBD2 as a possible D gene (6 bases). Sample: peripheral blood. CDR3 residues: CASLRRDFMDTQYF. DNA of the CDR3: TGTGCCAGCTTGCGTCGGGACTTCATGGATACGCAGTATTTT.